This T cell receptor beta chain was found in a study of beta chain features in type 1 diabetes. For the study at large: The examined sorted cells totaled 85 million to 120 million across samples. General observations from the study: Patients with type 1 diabetes showed fewer VDJ junction insertions and more deletions. TCRB repertoires of naive, central memory and Treg cells appeared more similar among patients than among healthy donors. Significant though moderate, a shortening of TCRB CDR3s appeared in all four CD4+ subsets of Type 1 diabetes patients.

Trimming removed 2 bases at V and 3 bases at J, with 10 bases between. Germline assignment: CDR1 SEHNR and CDR2 FQNEAQ (reference sequence). The CDR3 is 14 amino acids. Every bit of the isolated RNA underwent reverse transcription, so sequencing read expressed TCRB transcripts. Around 4 million reads per sample were averaged for naive, central memory and regulatory samples. Only in-frame clones appear in the TCRdb table, and some are missing; sequencing was by immunoSEQ multiplex PCR. The table includes around 250,000 clones, more than 13% detected once. A word on this clone: Antigen specificity is unknown.

The sequenced sample consisted of naive CD4+ T cells from blood. The source of this sequence is a man aged 25 to 40 with type 1 diabetes. V gene TRBV7-9 combines with J gene TRBJ1-1; D is undetermined. CDR3 DNA sequence: TGTGCCAGCAGCTTAACACCGGGATACACTGAAGCTTTCTTT. This sequence encodes CASSLTPGYTEAFF.